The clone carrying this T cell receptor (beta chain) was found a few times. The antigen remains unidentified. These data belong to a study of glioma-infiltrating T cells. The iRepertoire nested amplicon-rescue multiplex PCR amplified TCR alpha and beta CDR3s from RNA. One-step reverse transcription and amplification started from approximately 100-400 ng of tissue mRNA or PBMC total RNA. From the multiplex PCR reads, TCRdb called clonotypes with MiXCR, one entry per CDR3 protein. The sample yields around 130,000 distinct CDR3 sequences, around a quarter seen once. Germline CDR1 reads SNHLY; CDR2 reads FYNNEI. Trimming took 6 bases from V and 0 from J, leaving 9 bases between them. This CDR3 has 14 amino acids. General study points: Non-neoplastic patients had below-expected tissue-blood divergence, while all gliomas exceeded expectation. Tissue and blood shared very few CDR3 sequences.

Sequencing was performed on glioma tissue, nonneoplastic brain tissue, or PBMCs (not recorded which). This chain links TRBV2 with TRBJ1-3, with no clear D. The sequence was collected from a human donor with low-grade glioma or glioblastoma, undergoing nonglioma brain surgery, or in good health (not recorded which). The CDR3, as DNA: TGTGCCAGCAGGAGGCTCTACTCTGGAAACACCATATATTTT. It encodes CASRRLYSGNTIYF. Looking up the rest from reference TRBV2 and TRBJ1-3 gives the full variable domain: EPEVTQTPSHQVTQMGQEVILRCVPISNHLYFYWYRQILGQKVEFLVSFYNNEISEKSEIFDDQFSVERPDGSNFTLKIRSTKLEDSAMYFCASRRLYSGNTIYFGEGSWLTVV.